This TCR beta chain was sequenced in a study of cytomegalovirus exposure and HLA in healthy donors (dated 2017 in TCRdb). For the wider study: The 500 to 700 repertoires of the first cohort and the roughly 120 validation repertoires were produced on the same platform, according to a later analysis. High-throughput TCR immunosequencing, statistical association of individual TCRs with disease status, and machine learning were combined to predict cytomegalovirus infection status. Besides the first cohort of about 730 subjects, a separate validation cohort made up of over 100 different subjects was used. The aim of the study was to test whether cataloging public T cell receptors could identify signatures of past pathogen exposure. The investigation overall reported the following: In the study, approximately 160 TCR beta chains were listed as associated with cytomegalovirus. In vitro tests confirmed that a few of the cytomegalovirus-associated TCR beta chains recognize cytomegalovirus antigens. All 120 or so repertoires were used to score co-occurrence in the validation cohort in a later analysis, because that analysis had no HLA typing for the cohort. In a later analysis, TCRs clustered in the first cohort were found to also tend to co-occur in the 120 validation repertoires, with approximately 95% of cluster scores above 0. Most TCR sequences were seen in very few donors, while some public TCRs were found in many individuals. The classifier was reported to diagnose cytomegalovirus status with high specificity and sensitivity in both the original and validation cohorts. According to the authors, the approach could potentially be generalized to other disease states and immunological phenotypes.

The germline V gene sets CDR1 to MDHEN and CDR2 to SYDVKM. The CDR3 runs 20 residues from the cysteine to the phenylalanine. The kept DNA is CDR3 alone, 60 bases in frame from the first base. The germline V end is reduced by 4 bases and the J end by 0 bases; junction bases left unmatched: 13. Receptor libraries were prepared by the immunoSEQ multiplex PCR assay. In the authors' own workflow: A statistical classification framework was developed to diagnose cytomegalovirus status using the catalog of TCR beta chain sequences. TCRdb retrieved this table from immuneACCESS and kept in-frame rearrangements only. Not all clones are present; in checked studies, unresolved V genes account for under half, and no reason is known for the remainder. V, J and clone size derive from that table, while D and trimming were established from the DNA sequence. The sample includes over 200,000 clones, with 70% to 90% observed a single time. The top ten clonotypes cover roughly 5.5% of the sample.

The donors belonged to the validation cohort of roughly 120 subjects, which was separate from the roughly 700-subject first cohort. Notes on this clone: It lacks a known antigen. The sample holds no much larger clone one base away, and base qualities are not on file.

This receptor chain uses TRBV28 and TRBJ2-7; 15 middle bases align to TRBD2. This clonotype was sampled from a woman aged 18-35 years in good health and CMV-seronegative. Sequencing was carried out using PBMCs. This receptor has the CDR3 CASSSGPWTSGRATSYEQYF. The sequenced DNA: TGTGCCAGCAGTTCCGGACCATGGACTAGCGGGAGGGCTACCTCCTACGAGCAGTACTTC.